The 25 T cell receptor beta chains in this list originate from one sample, sequenced in a study of T cells expressing NK-cell markers. Reprocessing the 5' RACE reads, TCRdb reports a single entry for every CDR3 protein and omits DNA. Its table lists 350,000 to 500,000 distinct CDR3 sequences. The sample consisted of blood T cells: a sorted CD56 or NKG2C T cell subset, CD4+ or CD8+ T cells, or bulk PBMC T cells (not recorded which). These receptors were obtained from a woman between 18 and 70 years old in good health.

The chain employs TRBV7-3 and TRBJ2-7; TCRdb indicates TRBD1, and absent DNA this call remains unverified. The CDR3 is 15 residues long. CDR1 is SGHTA, CDR2 FQGTGA, per germline. CDR3 amino acids: CASSPQGRGGDEQYF.

The V and J genes are TRBV7-2 and TRBJ1-6; as DNA is missing, the TRBD1 call by TCRdb cannot be tested. The CDR3 sequence is 15 residues long. The germline V gene encodes CDR1 SGHTA and CDR2 FQGNSA. CDR3 sequence: CASSLSGTGTSPLHF.

This chain links TRBV7-8 with TRBJ2-5; TCRdb selects TRBD2, and the lack of DNA leaves this call unchecked. CDR1 is SGHVS, CDR2 FQNEAQ, per germline. The CDR3 consists of 16 residues. This CDR3 reads CASSSRLAGDQETQYF.

This chain joins TRBV27 and TRBJ1-6. The CDR3 sequence is 13 residues long. Germline loops: CDR1 MNHEY, CDR2 SMNVEV (reference sequence). CDR3: CASGYMNNSPLHF.

The chain links TRBV20-1 to TRBJ2-5. CDR1 and CDR2 from the germline V gene are DFQATT and SNEGSKA (reference sequence). The CDR3 covers 12 residues. This CDR3 is CSAQDGQETQYF.

The chain recombines TRBV29-1 with TRBJ1-2. This CDR3 region has 13 residues. Germline V gives CDR1 SQVTM, CDR2 ANQGSEA. The CDR3 protein is CSARTRSHEGYTF.

This CDR3 is CASSVVGGEAFF. The chain joins TRBV9 to TRBJ1-1. The CDR3 spans 12 residues. Germline CDR1 and CDR2: SGDLS and YYNGEE.

CDR3 amino acids: CASSLSVVNEQFF. This chain connects TRBV12-3 or TRBV12-4 to TRBJ2-1. The CDR3 loop spans 13 amino acids.

CDR3 amino acids: CASSQEMTGTSTDTQYF. The chain recombines TRBV4-3 with TRBJ2-3; TCRdb gives TRBD1 as the D gene, but with no DNA this cannot be confirmed. This CDR3 spans 17 amino acids. CDR1 and CDR2 from the germline V gene are LGHNA and YSLEER.

The CDR3 reads CATSRGDLLAGTGELFF. The chain uses TRBV15 and TRBJ2-2; without DNA, the TCRdb call of TRBD2 cannot be checked. Germline assignment: CDR1 LNHNV and CDR2 YYDKDF (reference sequence). CDR3 length equals 17 residues.

This chain links TRBV12-3 or TRBV12-4 with TRBJ2-1. The CDR3 extends over 13 amino acids. CDR3 loop: CASSFDRGWGQFF.

The genes are TRBV3-1 and TRBJ1-5. CDR1 and CDR2 from the germline V gene are LGHDT and YNNKEL (reference sequence). This CDR3 has 12 residues. CDR3 amino acids: CASGQGVGPQHF.

The chain employs TRBV7-3 and TRBJ2-1. The length of the CDR3 is 12 residues. Per germline, CDR1 SGHTA and CDR2 FQGTGA. The CDR3 sequence: CASSEHGNEQFF.

This chain uses TRBV15 with TRBJ2-1; with no DNA, the TCRdb D assignment of TRBD1 cannot be verified. The CDR3 contains 16 residues. Looked up from germline, CDR1 is LNHNV and CDR2 is YYDKDF (reference sequence). The CDR3 region is CATHRGGSSSYNEQFF.

J is TRBJ1-1 and V is TRBV27; as DNA is missing, the TRBD1 call by TCRdb cannot be tested. Germline lookup yields CDR1 MNHEY and CDR2 SMNVEV (reference sequence). The CDR3 loop spans 18 amino acids. The CDR3: CASTRLAGTGVLSTEAFF.

V usage is TRBV6-1 and J usage is TRBJ2-1; the D call from TCRdb, TRBD2, cannot be confirmed without DNA. Germline-derived CDR1 and CDR2 are MNHNS and SASEGT. CDR3 length: 14 amino acids. CDR3 in amino acids: CASSGLLSGGHPPF.

This chain links TRBV6-1 with TRBJ2-1; TCRdb's D call, TRBD1, is unchecked because there is no DNA. The CDR3 is 14 residues long. The germline gives CDR1 MNHNS, CDR2 SASEGT. The CDR3 here is CASSDRQGRGEQFF.

The V and J genes are TRBV6-6 and TRBJ1-1; the D gene TCRdb calls, TRBD1, cannot be checked with no DNA. Germline-derived CDR1 and CDR2 are MNHNY and SVGAGI (reference sequence). This CDR3 has 13 residues. This chain's CDR3 is CASSYTQGLEAFF.

This chain uses TRBV5-5 with TRBJ1-3. The CDR3 is made up of 14 amino acids. Germline-derived CDR1 and CDR2 are SGHKS and YYEKEE (reference sequence). The chain's CDR3 is CASSFSGDENTIYF.

The chain joins TRBV29-1 to TRBJ2-5; lacking DNA, the TRBD1 call made by TCRdb goes unchecked. The CDR3 loop spans 15 amino acids. Germline CDR1 SQVTM, CDR2 ANQGSEA. This CDR3 reads CSVSRGSRDQETQYF. The whole variable domain, filled in from reference TRBV29-1 and TRBJ2-5, reads SAVISQKPSRDICQRGTSLTIQCQVDSQVTMMFWYRQQPGQSLTLIATANQGSEATYESGFVIDKFPISRPNLTFSTLTVSNMSPEDSSIYLCSVSRGSRDQETQYFGPGTRLLVL.

The genes are TRBV12-3 or TRBV12-4 and TRBJ2-3; TCRdb gives TRBD2 as the D gene, but with no DNA this cannot be confirmed. The CDR3 loop spans 14 amino acids. The CDR3: CASSVAGTSVAQYF.

The chain joins TRBV18 to TRBJ1-4. Germline V CDR1 and CDR2: KGHSH, LQKENI. The CDR3 covers 13 residues. CDR3 in amino acids: CAGRGGSEEKLFF.

The rearrangement links TRBV6-2 or TRBV6-3 to TRBJ2-5; the D call from TCRdb, TRBD2, cannot be confirmed without DNA. The length of the CDR3 is 16 residues. Germline loops: CDR1 MNHEY, CDR2 SVGEGT. The CDR3 sequence is CASSYSVGIAQETQYF.

The chain is built from TRBV12-3 or TRBV12-4 and TRBJ2-2; checking the TCRdb D call of TRBD2 is not possible without DNA. The CDR3 loop spans 15 amino acids. The CDR3: CASTWSLAGTGELFF.

CDR3 sequence reads: CASSIPGGARTEAFF. The chain employs TRBV19 and TRBJ1-1. Germline V gives CDR1 LNHDA, CDR2 SQIVND (reference sequence). The CDR3 sequence is 15 residues long.